The clone carrying this TCR beta chain was observed at least ten times. This entry belongs to a study of T cell repertoires in cytomegalovirus infection. Turning to the study itself: Public TCR beta signatures indicated both CMV infection and matching HLA type.

TCRdb passed the reads through MiXCR, listing each CDR3 protein once. The sample yields approximately 550,000 distinct CDR3 sequences, 16% seen once. Trimming cost V 2 bases and J 6 bases; bases outside gene matches: 6. The CDR3 is 15 residues long. Germline values: CDR1 SGHAT, CDR2 FQNNGV. This clonotype was sampled from a human donor in good health (CMV status not recorded). Some clones in this sample may be carry-over from other donors' samples. The chain uses TRBV11-2 and TRBJ2-1, with TRBD1 matching 8 bases. Sequenced sample: CD8+ T cells from PBMCs. The CDR3 bases are TGTGCCAGCAGCTTAAGGGACAGGACTTTCAATGAGCAGTTCTTC. Its translation: CASSLRDRTFNEQFF.